This T cell receptor beta chain originates from a study of regulatory T cells in long-lasting Graves disease. At the level of the study: The study counted Graves' disease as persistent given over 5 years of antithyroid drugs and positive TSH receptor antibodies.

iRepertoire HTBI primers and Arm-PCR of CDR3 regions built TCR beta libraries. TCRdb called the multiplex PCR reads again in MiXCR, with one record for every CDR3 protein. The table shows about 400,000 distinct CDR3 sequences, with 20% to 25% occurring only once. Trimming removed 2 bases at V and 2 bases at J, with 15 bases between. The CDR3 totals 17 residues. Germline V lookup: CDR1 SGHTA, CDR2 FQGNSA. Time point: persistent/refractory GD, antithyroid drugs over 5 years with positive TRAb. Extracted RNA from PBMCs served as the source of the TCR library. The patients included were those that came from an endocrinology department in Xi'an, China. This clonotype was found a few times.

The V and J genes are TRBV7-2 and TRBJ2-2, with D possibly being TRBD2 (6 bases). The TCR originated in a female donor with Graves disease. Specimen: peripheral blood mononuclear cells (PBMCs), collected when the disease was refractory, from a patient treated with antithyroid drugs. The CDR3 sequence is CASSLWGVGGNTGELFF. The DNA of the CDR3 is TGTGCCAGCAGCTTATGGGGGGTGGGGGGTAACACCGGGGAGCTGTTTTTT. The whole variable domain, filled in from reference TRBV7-2 and TRBJ2-2, reads GAGVSQSPSNKVTEKGKDVELRCDPISGHTALYWYRQSLGQGLEFLIYFQGNSAPDKSGLPSDRFSAERTGGSVSTLTIQRTQQEDSAVYLCASSLWGVGGNTGELFFGEGSRLTVL.